The 14 T cell receptor beta chains given below trace back to one sample, sequenced in a study of T cells in Graves' hyperthyroidism and ophthalmopathy. The TCR beta CDR3 regions underwent amplification using RNA transcripts as the source. RT-PCR in the first round (using the HTBI primer set) targeted the TCR CDR3. TCRdb reprocessed the multiplex PCR reads via MiXCR and lists one record per CDR3 protein. The data contain around 350,000 distinct CDR3 sequences, roughly 19% of them singletons. The sequenced sample consisted of blood. All receptors derive from a woman under 30 with Graves' hyperthyroidism.

In this sample, this clonotype turned up many times. The chain couples TRBV9 to TRBJ1-3; D remains ambiguous. V lost 0 bases to trimming and J lost 3 bases, with 13 bases between them. The germline CDR1 and CDR2 sequences are SGDLS and YYNGEE. CDR3 length equals 16 residues. The CDR3 region is CASSVETGLSGNTIYF. In nucleotides, the CDR3 is TGTGCCAGCAGCGTAGAGACGGGCTTGAGTGGAAACACCATATATTTT.

This clonotype appeared many times. V gene TRBV6-1 combines with J gene TRBJ2-7, with TRBD1 identical over 7 bases. Losses at the gene ends were 7 bases for V and 2 bases for J; bases not matched to a gene: 8. CDR1 and CDR2 (germline): MNHNS, SASEGT. This CDR3 contains 14 residues. The CDR3 nucleotides read TGTGCCAGCAAGCCGGGGACAGAGACCTACGAGCAGTACTTC. This sequence encodes CASKPGTETYEQYF.

The chain joins TRBV4-1 to TRBJ2-6; D unclear. The CDR3 totals 15 residues. Trimming took off 2 bases at V and 0 bases at J, with 5 bases between the two ends. From germline, CDR1 is MGHRA and CDR2 YSYEKL. CDR3 protein: CASSQSLSGANVLTF. The CDR3 DNA is TGCGCCAGCAGCCAAAGCCTCTCTGGGGCCAACGTCCTGACTTTC.

This clonotype has at least ten counts. The genes are TRBV12-3 or TRBV12-4 and TRBJ1-2, with D possibly matching TRBD1 (5 bases). The CDR3 is 13 amino acids. Trimming cost V 1 base and J 8 bases, with 11 bases left between them. In nucleotides, the CDR3 is TGTGCCAGCAGTTTAGAGGGGACGGGGGGCTACACCTTC. Translating gives CASSLEGTGGYTF.

This chain links TRBV12-3 or TRBV12-4 with TRBJ2-5; 8 nucleotides align to TRBD1. V was pared by 7 bases and J by 4 bases, with 8 bases of the junction left unmatched. The CDR3 is 14 amino acids. For the CDR3, the DNA is TGTGCCAGCAAACTTGACAGGGGCAGAGAGACCCAGTACTTC. The encoded protein is CASKLDRGRETQYF.

The V gene is TRBV5-1, the J gene TRBJ1-6; TRBD1 agrees at 7 bases. This CDR3 has 16 amino acids. The V and J ends lost 0 bases and 9 bases, in that order; junction bases with no gene match: 9. Germline lookup yields CDR1 SGHRS and CDR2 YFSETQ. The CDR3 is CASSLDPQGNGSPLHF. CDR3 in DNA: TGCGCCAGCAGCTTGGACCCACAGGGGAACGGTTCACCCCTCCACTTT.

The table lists this clonotype with many counts. This sequence joins TRBV12-3 or TRBV12-4 and TRBJ1-1; no clear D. The length of the CDR3 is 13 residues. Trimming left V 2 bases short and J 3 bases short, with 7 bases between. CDR3 sequence (DNA): TGTGCCAGCAGTTTACAGCGGTACACTGAAGCTTTCTTT. Translated, it gives CASSLQRYTEAFF.

This clonotype was detected many times. This chain uses TRBV12-3 or TRBV12-4 with TRBJ1-3; D may be TRBD1 (5 bases). Trimming stripped 6 bases from V and 0 bases from J, with 9 bases between. The CDR3 consists of 14 residues. CDR3 amino acids: CASRSGHSGNTIYF. For the CDR3, the DNA is TGTGCCAGCAGGTCAGGACACTCTGGAAACACCATATATTTT.

This clonotype was found many times. The V and J genes are TRBV5-1 and TRBJ2-7; no reliable D call. In germline, CDR1 is SGHRS, CDR2 YFSETQ. V lost 1 base and J 3 bases, leaving 8 bases between the germline ends. The CDR3 is made up of 13 amino acids. The CDR3 reads CASSLSGLYEQYF. The CDR3 DNA reads as TGCGCCAGCAGCTTGTCGGGTCTCTACGAGCAGTACTTC.

This clonotype was seen repeatedly, ten times or more. This sequence joins TRBV14 and TRBJ2-7; no reliable D call. V dropped 4 bases and J dropped 6 bases, with 10 bases sitting between them. The CDR3 spans 12 residues. In germline, CDR1 is SGHDN, CDR2 FVKESK. The CDR3 spells CASSLYVREQYF. The DNA of the CDR3 is TGTGCCAGCAGCCTATACGTTCGCGAGCAGTACTTC.

In its sample, this clonotype was seen many times. This sequence joins TRBV10-2 and TRBJ1-1; D remains unclear. CDR3 length: 13 amino acids. Germline lookup yields CDR1 WSHSY and CDR2 SAAADI. V was clipped by 3 bases and J by 3 bases, with 8 bases between them. The CDR3 loop is CASSDEVYTEAFF. The CDR3 DNA sequence: TGCGCCAGCAGTGATGAGGTATACACTGAAGCTTTCTTT.

In its sample, this clonotype was seen a few times. This sequence joins TRBV4-2 and TRBJ2-1; D is possibly TRBD2 (7 bases). V shed 2 bases and J shed 6 bases, with 11 bases lying between them. Germline V gene data show CDR1 as LGHNA and CDR2 as YNFKEQ. The length of the CDR3 is 14 residues. The CDR3, as DNA: TGTGCCAGCAGCCAAAGGGGGGGCGGCAATGAGCAGTTCTTC. Its protein is CASSQRGGGNEQFF.

At least ten counts were recorded for this clonotype. The CDR3 is CASSKGDRGRTGELFF. The CDR3 DNA is TGCGCCAGCAGCAAGGGGGACCGGGGGAGGACCGGGGAGCTGTTTTTT. The chain is built from TRBV5-1 and TRBJ2-2; D possibly uses TRBD1 or TRBD2 (6 bases each). The V gene lost 4 bases and the J gene lost 5 bases, with 18 bases spanning the gap. The CDR3 length is 16 residues. Germline assignment: CDR1 SGHRS and CDR2 YFSETQ.

Note on this clonotype: This sequence may be a read error, since a much larger clone differs from it by one base. The chain uses TRBV19 and TRBJ1-1; no clear D gene. CDR1 is LNHDA and CDR2 is SQIVND in the germline V gene (reference sequence). The CDR3 loop spans 13 amino acids. The CDR3 region is CVSSIGRGTEAFF. The CDR3 region has the DNA TGTGTCAGTAGTATAGGTCGGGGCACTGAAGCTTTCTTT.